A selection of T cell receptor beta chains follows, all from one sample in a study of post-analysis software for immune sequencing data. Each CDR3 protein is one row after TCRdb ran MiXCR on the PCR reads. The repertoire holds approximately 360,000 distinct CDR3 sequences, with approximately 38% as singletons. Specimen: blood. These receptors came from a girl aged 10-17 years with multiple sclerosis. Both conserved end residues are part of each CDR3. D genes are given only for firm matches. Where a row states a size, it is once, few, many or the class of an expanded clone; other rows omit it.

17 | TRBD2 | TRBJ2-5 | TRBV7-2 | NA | CASSPQWTSGVGETQYF | TGTGCCAGCAGCCCTCAGTGGACTAGCGGGGTGGGGGAGACCCAGTACTTC
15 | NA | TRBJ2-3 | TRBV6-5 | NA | CASSYRGGSTDTQYF | TGTGCCAGCAGTTACAGAGGGGGTAGCACAGATACGCAGTATTTT
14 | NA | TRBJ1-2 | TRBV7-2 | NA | CASSSSGGNYGYTF | TGTGCCAGCAGCTCCTCGGGGGGGAACTATGGCTACACCTTC
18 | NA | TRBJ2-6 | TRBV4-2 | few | CASSQDEGGGSGANVLTF | TGTGCCAGCAGCCAAGATGAGGGGGGCGGGTCTGGGGCCAACGTCCTGACTTTC
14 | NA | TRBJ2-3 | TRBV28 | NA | CASSTGIITDTQYF | TGTGCCAGCAGTACAGGGATTATCACAGATACGCAGTATTTT
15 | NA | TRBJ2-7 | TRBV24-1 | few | CATSESGSNPYEQYF | TGTGCCACCAGTGAATCCGGGTCCAACCCTTACGAGCAGTACTTC
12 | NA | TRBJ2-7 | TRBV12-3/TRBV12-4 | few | CASSFLWGEQYF | TGTGCCAGCAGTTTTCTATGGGGCGAGCAGTACTTC
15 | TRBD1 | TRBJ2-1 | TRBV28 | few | CASSPGQGDINEQFF | TGTGCCAGCAGTCCGGGACAGGGGGATATCAATGAGCAGTTCTTC
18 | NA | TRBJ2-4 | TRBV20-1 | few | CSARANGATGLAKNIQYF | TGCAGTGCTAGGGCGAACGGGGCCACAGGGCTAGCCAAAAACATTCAGTACTTC
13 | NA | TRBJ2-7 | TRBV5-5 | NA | CASSPGSYYEQYF | TGTGCCAGCAGCCCCGGGTCCTACTACGAGCAGTACTTC
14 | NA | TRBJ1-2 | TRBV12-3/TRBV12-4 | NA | CASSLGVSRYGYTF | TGTGCCAGCAGTTTAGGGGTCAGTCGCTATGGCTACACCTTC
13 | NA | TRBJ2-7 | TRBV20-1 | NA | CSASEGDSYEQYF | TGCAGTGCTAGTGAGGGGGACTCCTACGAGCAGTACTTC
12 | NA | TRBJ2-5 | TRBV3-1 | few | CAGGRIGETQYF | TGTGCCGGTGGTAGGATCGGGGAGACCCAGTACTTC
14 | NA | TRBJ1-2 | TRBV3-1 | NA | CASSQGQFSYGYTF | TGTGCCAGCAGCCAAGGACAGTTTTCCTATGGCTACACCTTC
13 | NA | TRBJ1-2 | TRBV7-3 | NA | CASSLMPNYGYTF | TGTGCCAGCAGCTTAATGCCCAACTATGGCTACACCTTC
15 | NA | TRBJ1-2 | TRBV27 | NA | CASSLRFGAFYGYTF | TGTGCCAGCAGTTTAAGGTTCGGGGCATTCTATGGCTACACCTTC
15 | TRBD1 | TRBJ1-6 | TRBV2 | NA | CASSGLGQGFSPLHF | TGTGCCAGCAGTGGCCTAGGACAGGGATTTTCACCCCTCCACTTT
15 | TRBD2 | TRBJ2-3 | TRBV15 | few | CATSRGETGGDTQYF | TGTGCCACCAGCAGAGGGGAGACGGGAGGAGATACGCAGTATTTT
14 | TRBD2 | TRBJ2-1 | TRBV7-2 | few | CASSSSGGWNEQFF | TGTGCCAGCAGCTCGAGCGGGGGGTGGAATGAGCAGTTCTTC
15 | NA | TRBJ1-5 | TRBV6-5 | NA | CASSYGSGDNQPQHF | TGTGCCAGCAGTTATGGTTCAGGGGACAATCAGCCCCAGCATTTT
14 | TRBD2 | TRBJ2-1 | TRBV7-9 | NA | CASSFSGGWNEQFF | TGTGCCAGCAGCTTTAGCGGGGGGTGGAATGAGCAGTTCTTC
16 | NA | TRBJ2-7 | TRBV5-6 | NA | CASSLDGPAGSYEQYF | TGTGCCAGCAGCTTGGACGGACCAGCAGGCTCCTACGAGCAGTACTTC